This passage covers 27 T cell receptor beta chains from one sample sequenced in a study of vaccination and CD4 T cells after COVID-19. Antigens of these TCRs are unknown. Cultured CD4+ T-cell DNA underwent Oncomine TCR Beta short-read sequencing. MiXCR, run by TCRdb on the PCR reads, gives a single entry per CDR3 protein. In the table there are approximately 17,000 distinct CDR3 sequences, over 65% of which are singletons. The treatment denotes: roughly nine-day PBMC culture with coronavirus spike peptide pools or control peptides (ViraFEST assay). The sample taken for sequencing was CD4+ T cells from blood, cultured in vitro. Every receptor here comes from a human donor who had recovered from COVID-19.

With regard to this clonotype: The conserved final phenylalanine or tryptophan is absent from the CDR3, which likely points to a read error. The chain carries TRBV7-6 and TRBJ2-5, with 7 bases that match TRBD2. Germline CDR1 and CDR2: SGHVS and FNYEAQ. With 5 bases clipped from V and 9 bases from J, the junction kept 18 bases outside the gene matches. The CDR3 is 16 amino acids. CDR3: CASSPRGGTTTGAQYL. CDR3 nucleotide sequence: TGTGCCAGCAGCCCCAGAGGCGGGACTACTACCGGGGCCCAGTACTTA.

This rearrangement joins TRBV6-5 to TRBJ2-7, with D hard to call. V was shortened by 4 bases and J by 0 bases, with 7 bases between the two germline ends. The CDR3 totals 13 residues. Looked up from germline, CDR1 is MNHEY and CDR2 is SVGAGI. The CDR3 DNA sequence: TGTGCCAGCAGTTCTCAGAGCTCCTACGAGCAGTACTTC. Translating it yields CASSSQSSYEQYF.

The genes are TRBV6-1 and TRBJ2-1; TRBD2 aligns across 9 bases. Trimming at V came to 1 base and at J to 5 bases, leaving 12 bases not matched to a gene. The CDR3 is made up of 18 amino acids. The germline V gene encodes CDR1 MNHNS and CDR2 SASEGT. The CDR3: CASSEDWAGGKSNNEQFF. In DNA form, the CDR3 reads TGTGCCAGCAGTGAAGATTGGGCGGGAGGGAAGAGCAACAATGAGCAGTTCTTC.

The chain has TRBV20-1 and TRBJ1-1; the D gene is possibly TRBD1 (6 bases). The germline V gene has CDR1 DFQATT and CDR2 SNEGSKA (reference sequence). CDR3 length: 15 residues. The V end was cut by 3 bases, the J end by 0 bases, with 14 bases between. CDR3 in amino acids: CSARLSGALNTEAFF. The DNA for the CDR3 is TGCAGTGCTAGGCTATCGGGGGCACTGAACACTGAAGCTTTCTTT.

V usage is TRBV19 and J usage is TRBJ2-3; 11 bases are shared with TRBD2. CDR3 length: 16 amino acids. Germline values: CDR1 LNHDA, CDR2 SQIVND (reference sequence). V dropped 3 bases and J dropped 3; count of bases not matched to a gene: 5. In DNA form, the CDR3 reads TGTGCCAGTAGTATCACCGGACTAGCGGGTACAGATACGCAGTATTTT. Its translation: CASSITGLAGTDTQYF.

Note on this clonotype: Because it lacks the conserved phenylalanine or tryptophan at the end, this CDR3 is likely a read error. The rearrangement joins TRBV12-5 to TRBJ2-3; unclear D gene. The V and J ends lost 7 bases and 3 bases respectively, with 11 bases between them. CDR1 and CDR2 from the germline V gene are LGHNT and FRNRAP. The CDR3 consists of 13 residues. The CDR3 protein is CASASGRTDTQYL. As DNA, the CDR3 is TGTGCTAGTGCCTCGGGCAGGACAGATACGCAGTATCTT.

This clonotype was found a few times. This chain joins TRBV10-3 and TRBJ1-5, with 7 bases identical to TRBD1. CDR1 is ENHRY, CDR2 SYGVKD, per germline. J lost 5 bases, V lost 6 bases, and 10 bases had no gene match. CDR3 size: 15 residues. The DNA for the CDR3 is TGTGCCATCAGCTCGACAGGGAGTGAGGATCAGCCCCAGCATTTT. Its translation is CAISSTGSEDQPQHF.

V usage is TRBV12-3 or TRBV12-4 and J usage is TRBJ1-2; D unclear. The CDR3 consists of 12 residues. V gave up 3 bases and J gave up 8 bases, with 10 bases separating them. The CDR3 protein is CASSFRTGGYTF. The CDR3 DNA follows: TGTGCCAGCAGTTTCCGGACTGGGGGCTACACCTTC.

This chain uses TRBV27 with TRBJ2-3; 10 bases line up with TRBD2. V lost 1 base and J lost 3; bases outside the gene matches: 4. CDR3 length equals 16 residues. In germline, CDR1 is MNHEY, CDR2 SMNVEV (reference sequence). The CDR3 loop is CASSLWSSGSTDTQYF. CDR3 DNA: TGTGCCAGCAGTTTATGGTCTAGCGGGAGTACAGATACGCAGTATTTT.

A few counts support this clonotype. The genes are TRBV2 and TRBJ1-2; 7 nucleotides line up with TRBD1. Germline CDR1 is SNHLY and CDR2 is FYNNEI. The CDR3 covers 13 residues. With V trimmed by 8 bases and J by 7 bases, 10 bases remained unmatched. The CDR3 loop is CASAERGPSGYTF. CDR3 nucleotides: TGTGCCAGCGCAGAGAGGGGGCCTAGTGGCTACACCTTC.

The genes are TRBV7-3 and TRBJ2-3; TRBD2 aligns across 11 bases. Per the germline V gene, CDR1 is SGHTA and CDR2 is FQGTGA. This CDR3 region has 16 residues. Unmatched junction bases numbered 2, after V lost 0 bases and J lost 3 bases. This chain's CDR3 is CASSLTGLAATDTQYF. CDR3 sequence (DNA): TGTGCCAGCAGCTTAACGGGACTAGCGGCTACAGATACGCAGTATTTT.

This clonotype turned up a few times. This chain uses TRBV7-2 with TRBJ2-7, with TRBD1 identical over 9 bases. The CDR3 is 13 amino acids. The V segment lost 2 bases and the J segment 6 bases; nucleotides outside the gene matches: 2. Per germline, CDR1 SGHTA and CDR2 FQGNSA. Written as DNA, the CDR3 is TGTGCCAGCAGCTTAAGGGACAGGGCCGAGCAGTACTTC. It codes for CASSLRDRAEQYF.

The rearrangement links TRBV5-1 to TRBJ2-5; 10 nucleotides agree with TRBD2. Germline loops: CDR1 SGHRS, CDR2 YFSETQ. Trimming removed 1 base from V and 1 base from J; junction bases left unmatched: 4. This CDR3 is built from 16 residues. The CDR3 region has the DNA TGCGCCAGCAGCTTGACTCCTAGCGGGAGCCAAGAGACCCAGTACTTC. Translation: CASSLTPSGSQETQYF.

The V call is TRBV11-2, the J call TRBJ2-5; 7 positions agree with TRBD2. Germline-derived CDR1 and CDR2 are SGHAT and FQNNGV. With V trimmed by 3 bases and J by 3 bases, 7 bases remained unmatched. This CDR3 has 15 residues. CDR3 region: CASSFWPAGEETQYF. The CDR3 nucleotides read TGTGCCAGCAGCTTTTGGCCGGCGGGGGAAGAGACCCAGTACTTC.

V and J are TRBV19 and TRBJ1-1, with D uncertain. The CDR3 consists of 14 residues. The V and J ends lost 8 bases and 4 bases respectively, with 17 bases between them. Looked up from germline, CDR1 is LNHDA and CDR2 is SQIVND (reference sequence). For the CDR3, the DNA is TGTGCCAGTGCTACCCCCGGACTGGGCACTGAAGCTTTCTTT. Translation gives CASATPGLGTEAFF.

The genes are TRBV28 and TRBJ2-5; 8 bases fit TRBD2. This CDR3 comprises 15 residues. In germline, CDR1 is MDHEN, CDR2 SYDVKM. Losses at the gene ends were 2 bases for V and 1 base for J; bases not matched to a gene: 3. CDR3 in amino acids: CASSLRGGFQETQYF. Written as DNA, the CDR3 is TGTGCCAGCAGTTTACGGGGGGGGTTCCAAGAGACCCAGTACTTC.

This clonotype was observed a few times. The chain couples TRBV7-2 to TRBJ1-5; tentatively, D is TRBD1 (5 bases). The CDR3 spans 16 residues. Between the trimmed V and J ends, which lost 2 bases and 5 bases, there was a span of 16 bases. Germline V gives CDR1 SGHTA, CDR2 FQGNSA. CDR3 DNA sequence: TGTGCCAGCAGCTTATGGGCCCAGGGATTGGATCAGCCCCAGCATTTT. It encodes CASSLWAQGLDQPQHF.

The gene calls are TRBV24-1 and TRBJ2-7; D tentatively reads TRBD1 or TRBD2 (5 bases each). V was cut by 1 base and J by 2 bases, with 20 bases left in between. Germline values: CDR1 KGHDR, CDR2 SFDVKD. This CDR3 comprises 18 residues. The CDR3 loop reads CATSDFHPRGAATYEQYF. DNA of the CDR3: TGTGCCACCAGTGATTTCCACCCCCGAGGGGCAGCCACCTACGAGCAGTACTTC.

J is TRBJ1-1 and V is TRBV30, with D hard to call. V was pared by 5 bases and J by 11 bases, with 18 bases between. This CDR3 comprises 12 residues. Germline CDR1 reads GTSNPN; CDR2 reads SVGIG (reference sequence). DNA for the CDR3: TGTGCCTGGGGGGTCGGGCAAAAAGGTGCTTTCTTT. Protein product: CAWGVGQKGAFF.

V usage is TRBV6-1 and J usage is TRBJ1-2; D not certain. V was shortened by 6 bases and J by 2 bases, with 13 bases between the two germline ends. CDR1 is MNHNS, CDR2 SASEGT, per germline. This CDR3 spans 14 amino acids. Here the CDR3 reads CASSDPRENYGYTF. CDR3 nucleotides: TGTGCCAGCAGCGACCCAAGGGAGAACTATGGCTACACCTTC.

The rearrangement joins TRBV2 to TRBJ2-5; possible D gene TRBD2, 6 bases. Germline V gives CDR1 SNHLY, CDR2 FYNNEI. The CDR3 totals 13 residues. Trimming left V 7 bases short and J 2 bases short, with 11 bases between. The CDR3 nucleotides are TGTGCCAGCAAGGGAGGATGGCAAGAGACCCAGTACTTC. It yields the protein CASKGGWQETQYF.

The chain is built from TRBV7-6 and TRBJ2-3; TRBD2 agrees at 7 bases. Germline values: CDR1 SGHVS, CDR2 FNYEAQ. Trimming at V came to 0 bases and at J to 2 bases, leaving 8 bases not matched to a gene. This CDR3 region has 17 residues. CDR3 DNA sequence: TGTGCCAGCAGCTTAGCGGGAGGGGAGGGTTTCACAGATACGCAGTATTTT. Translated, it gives CASSLAGGEGFTDTQYF.

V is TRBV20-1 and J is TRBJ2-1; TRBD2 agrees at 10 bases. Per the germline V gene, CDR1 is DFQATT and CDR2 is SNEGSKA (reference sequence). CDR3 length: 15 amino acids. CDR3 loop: CSPQPSSGGYNEQFF. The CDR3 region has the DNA TGCAGCCCTCAACCTTCTAGCGGGGGTTACAATGAGCAGTTCTTC.

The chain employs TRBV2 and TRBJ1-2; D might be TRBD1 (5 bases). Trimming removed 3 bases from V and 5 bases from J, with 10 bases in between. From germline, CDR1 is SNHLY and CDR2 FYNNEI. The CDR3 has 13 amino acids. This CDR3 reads CASSEGPKYGYTF. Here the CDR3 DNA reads TGTGCCAGCAGTGAGGGACCGAAGTATGGCTACACCTTC.

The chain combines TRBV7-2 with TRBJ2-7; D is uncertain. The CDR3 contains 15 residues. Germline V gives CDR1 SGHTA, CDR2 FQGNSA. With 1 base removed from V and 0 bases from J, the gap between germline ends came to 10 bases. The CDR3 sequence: CASSLDGGSSYEQYF. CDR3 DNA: TGTGCCAGCAGCTTAGACGGCGGTAGCTCCTACGAGCAGTACTTC. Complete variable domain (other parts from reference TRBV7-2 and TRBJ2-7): GAGVSQSPSNKVTEKGKDVELRCDPISGHTALYWYRQSLGQGLEFLIYFQGNSAPDKSGLPSDRFSAERTGGSVSTLTIQRTQQEDSAVYLCASSLDGGSSYEQYFGPGTRLTVT.

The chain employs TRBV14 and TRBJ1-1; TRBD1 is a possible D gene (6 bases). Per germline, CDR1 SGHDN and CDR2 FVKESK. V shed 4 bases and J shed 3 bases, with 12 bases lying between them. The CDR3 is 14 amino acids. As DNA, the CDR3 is TGTGCCAGCAGCCGACAAGGGGGGCACACTGAAGCTTTCTTT. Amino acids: CASSRQGGHTEAFF.

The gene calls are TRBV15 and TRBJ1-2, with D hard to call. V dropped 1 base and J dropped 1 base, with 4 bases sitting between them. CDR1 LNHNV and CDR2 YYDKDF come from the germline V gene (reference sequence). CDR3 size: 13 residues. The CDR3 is CATSRALNYGYTF. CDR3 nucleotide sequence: TGTGCCACCAGCAGAGCACTTAACTATGGCTACACCTTC.